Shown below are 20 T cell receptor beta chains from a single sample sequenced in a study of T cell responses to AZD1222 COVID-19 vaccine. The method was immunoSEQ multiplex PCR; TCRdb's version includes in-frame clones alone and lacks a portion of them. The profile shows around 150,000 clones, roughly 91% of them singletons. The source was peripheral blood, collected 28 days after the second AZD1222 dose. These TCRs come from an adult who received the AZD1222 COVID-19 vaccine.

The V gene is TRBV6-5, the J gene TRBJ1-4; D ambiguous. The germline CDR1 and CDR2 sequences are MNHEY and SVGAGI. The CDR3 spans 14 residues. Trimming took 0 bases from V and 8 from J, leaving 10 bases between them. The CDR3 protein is CASSYSSRPEKLFF. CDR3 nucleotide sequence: TGTGCCAGCAGTTACTCCTCCCGCCCCGAAAAACTGTTTTTT.

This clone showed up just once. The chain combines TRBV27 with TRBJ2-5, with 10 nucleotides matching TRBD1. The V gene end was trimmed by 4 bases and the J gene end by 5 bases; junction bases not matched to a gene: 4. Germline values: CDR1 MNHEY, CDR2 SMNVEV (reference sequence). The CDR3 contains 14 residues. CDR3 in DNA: TGTGCCAGCAGTTCGCGACAGGGGGCTGAGACCCAGTACTTC. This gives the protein CASSSRQGAETQYF.

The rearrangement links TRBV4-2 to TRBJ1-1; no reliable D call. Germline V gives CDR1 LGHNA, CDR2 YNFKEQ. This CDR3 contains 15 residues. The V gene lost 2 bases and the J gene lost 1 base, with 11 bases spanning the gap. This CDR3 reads CASSQKVQENTEAFF. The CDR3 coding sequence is TGTGCCAGCAGCCAAAAGGTTCAGGAGAACACTGAAGCTTTCTTT.

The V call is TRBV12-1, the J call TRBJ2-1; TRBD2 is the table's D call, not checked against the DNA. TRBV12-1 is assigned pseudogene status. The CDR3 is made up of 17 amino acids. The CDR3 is CASSFEPPSPGENEQFF. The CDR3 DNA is TGTGCCAGCAGCTTTGAACCGCCTAGTCCCGGGGAGAATGAGCAGTTCTTC.

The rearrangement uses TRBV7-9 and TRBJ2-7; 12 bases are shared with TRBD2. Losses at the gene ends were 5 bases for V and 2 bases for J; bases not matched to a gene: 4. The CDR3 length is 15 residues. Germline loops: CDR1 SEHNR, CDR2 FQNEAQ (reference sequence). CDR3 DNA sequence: TGTGCCAGCAGCGAGACTAGCGGGAGTCCCTACGAGCAGTACTTC. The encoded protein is CASSETSGSPYEQYF.

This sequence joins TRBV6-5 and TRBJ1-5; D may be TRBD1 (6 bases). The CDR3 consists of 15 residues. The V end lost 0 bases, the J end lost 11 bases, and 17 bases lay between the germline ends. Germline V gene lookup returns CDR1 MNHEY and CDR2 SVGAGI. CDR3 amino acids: CASSYSRGAEWAQHF. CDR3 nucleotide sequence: TGTGCCAGCAGTTACTCGAGGGGGGCTGAGTGGGCCCAGCATTTT.

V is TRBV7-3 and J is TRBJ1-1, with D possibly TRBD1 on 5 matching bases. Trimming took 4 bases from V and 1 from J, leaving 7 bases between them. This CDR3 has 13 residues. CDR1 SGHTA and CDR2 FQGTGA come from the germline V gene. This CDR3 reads CASSSGANTEAFF. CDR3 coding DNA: TGTGCCAGCAGCTCCGGGGCGAACACTGAAGCTTTCTTT.

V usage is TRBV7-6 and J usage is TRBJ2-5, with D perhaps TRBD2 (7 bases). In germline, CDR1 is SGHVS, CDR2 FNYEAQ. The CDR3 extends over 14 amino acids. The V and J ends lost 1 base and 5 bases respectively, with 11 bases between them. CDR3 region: CASSLGGGQETQYF. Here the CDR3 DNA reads TGTGCCAGCAGCTTAGGCGGGGGCCAGGAGACCCAGTACTTC.

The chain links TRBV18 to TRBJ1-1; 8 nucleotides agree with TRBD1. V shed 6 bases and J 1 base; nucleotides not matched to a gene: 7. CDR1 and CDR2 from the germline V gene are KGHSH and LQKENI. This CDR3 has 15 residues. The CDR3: CASSLGQGANTEAFF. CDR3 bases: TGTGCCAGCTCCCTCGGACAGGGCGCGAACACTGAAGCTTTCTTT.

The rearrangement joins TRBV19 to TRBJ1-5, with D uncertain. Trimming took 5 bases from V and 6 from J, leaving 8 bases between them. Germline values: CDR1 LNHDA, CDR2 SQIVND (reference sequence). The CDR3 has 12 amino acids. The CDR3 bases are TGTGCCAGTAGTTACTCGGGTCAGCCCCAGCATTTT. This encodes CASSYSGQPQHF.

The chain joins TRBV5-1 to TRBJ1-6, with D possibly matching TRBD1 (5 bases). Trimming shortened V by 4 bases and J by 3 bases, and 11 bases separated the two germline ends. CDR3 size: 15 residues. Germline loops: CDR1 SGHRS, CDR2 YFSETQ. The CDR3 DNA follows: TGCGCCAGCAGCGGGGGGACCGACTATAATTCACCCCTCCACTTT. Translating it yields CASSGGTDYNSPLHF.

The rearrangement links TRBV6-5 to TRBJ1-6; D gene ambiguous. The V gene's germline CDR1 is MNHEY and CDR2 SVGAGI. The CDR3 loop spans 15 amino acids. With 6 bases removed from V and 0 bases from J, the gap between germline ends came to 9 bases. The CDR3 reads CASSRGSSYNSPLHF. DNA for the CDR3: TGTGCCAGCAGCCGCGGGAGCTCCTATAATTCACCCCTCCACTTT.

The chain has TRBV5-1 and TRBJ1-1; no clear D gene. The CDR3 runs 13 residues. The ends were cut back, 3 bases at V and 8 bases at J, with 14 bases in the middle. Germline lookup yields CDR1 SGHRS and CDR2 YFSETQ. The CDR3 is CASSSLRQPEAFF. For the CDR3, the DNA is TGCGCCAGCAGCTCTTTAAGGCAACCCGAAGCTTTCTTT. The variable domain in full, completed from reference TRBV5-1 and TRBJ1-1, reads KAGVTQTPRYLIKTRGQQVTLSCSPISGHRSVSWYQQTPGQGLQFLFEYFSETQRNKGNFPGRFSGRQFSNSRSEMNVSTLELGDSALYLCASSSLRQPEAFFGQGTRLTVV.

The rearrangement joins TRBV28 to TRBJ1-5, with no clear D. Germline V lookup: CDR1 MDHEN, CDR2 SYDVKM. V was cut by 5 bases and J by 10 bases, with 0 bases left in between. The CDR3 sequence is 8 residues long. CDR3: CASSPQHF. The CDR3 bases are TGTGCCAGCAGTCCCCAGCATTTT.

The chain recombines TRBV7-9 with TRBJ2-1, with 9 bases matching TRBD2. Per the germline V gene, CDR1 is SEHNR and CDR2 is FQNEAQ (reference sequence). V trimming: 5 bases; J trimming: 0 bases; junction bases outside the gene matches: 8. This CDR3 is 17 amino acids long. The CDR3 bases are TGTGCCAGCAGCCCAAGGCGGGGGGGCAGCTCCTACAATGAGCAGTTCTTC. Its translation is CASSPRRGGSSYNEQFF.

In DNA form, the CDR3 reads TGTGCCAGCAGCCAAGATAAAAAGTATGGCTACACCTTC. Amino acids: CASSQDKKYGYTF. J is TRBJ1-2 and V is TRBV14; D not certain. Germline-derived CDR1 and CDR2 are SGHDN and FVKESK. V lost 0 bases and J 5 bases, leaving 7 bases between the germline ends. This CDR3 is 13 amino acids long.

CDR3 nucleotides: TGCGCCAGCAGCCAAGAAAGATACTATGGCTACACCTTC. It specifies CASSQERYYGYTF. This chain joins TRBV4-1 and TRBJ1-2; no clear D. The CDR3 runs 13 residues. Trimming pared 0 bases from V and 3 bases from J, leaving 5 bases between. From germline, CDR1 is MGHRA and CDR2 YSYEKL.

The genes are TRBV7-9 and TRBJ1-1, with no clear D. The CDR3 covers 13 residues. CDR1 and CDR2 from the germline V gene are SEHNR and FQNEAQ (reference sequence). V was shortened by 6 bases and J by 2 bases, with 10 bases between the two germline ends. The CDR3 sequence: CASSERANTEAFF. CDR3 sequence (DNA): TGTGCCAGCAGTGAGAGGGCTAACACTGAAGCTTTCTTT.

The CDR3 DNA reads TGTGCCAGCAGCGTAGTCGAGGGGCGCACCGGGGAGCTGTTTTTT. This codes for CASSVVEGRTGELFF. This chain uses TRBV9 with TRBJ2-2; D may be TRBD1 or TRBD2 (5 bases each). The CDR3 runs 15 residues. Deletions cut 0 bases from V and 4 bases from J, with 10 bases between. From germline, CDR1 is SGDLS and CDR2 YYNGEE.

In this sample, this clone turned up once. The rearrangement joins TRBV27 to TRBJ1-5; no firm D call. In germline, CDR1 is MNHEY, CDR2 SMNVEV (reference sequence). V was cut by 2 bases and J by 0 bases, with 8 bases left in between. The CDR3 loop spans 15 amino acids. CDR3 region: CASSLAAYSNQPQHF. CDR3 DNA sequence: TGTGCCAGCAGTTTAGCTGCGTATAGCAATCAGCCCCAGCATTTT.